Listed here are 30 T cell receptor beta chains from one sample, sequenced in a study of blood T cell repertoires in COVID-19. Sequenced by immunoSEQ multiplex PCR; TCRdb stores in-frame clones only, minus some. The repertoire includes fewer than 500,000 clones, 85% to 90% of them detected once, and around 0.97% sits in the top ten. The sample consisted of PBMCs or T cells enriched from blood (not recorded which). The receptors were gathered from a woman between 25 and 40 years old with acute COVID-19.

The chain combines TRBV19 with TRBJ1-4, with TRBD1 identical over 10 bases. The junction had 23 bases not matched to a gene; V was cut back by 5 bases and J by 8 bases. The CDR3 runs to 20 residues. In germline, CDR1 is LNHDA, CDR2 SQIVND (reference sequence). CDR3 in amino acids: CASSRGRTGGIVGPVEKLFF. The DNA of the CDR3 is TGTGCCAGTAGTCGGGGGCGGACAGGGGGGATCGTGGGACCCGTGGAAAAACTGTTTTTT. The entire variable domain, with the rest obtained from reference TRBV19 and TRBJ1-4, is as follows: DGGITQSPKYLFRKEGQNVTLSCEQNLNHDAMYWYRQDPGQGLRLIYYSQIVNDFQKGDIAEGYSVSREKKESFPLTVTSAQKNPTAFYLCASSRGRTGGIVGPVEKLFFGSGTQLSVL.

This sequence joins TRBV5-1 and TRBJ2-1; TRBD1 aligns across 7 bases. V dropped 3 bases and J dropped 1; count of bases not matched to a gene: 7. There are 16 residues in the CDR3. CDR1 is SGHRS and CDR2 is YFSETQ in the germline V gene. The CDR3 is CASSSGQPISYNEQFF. The CDR3 DNA is TGCGCCAGCAGCTCGGGACAGCCAATTTCCTACAATGAGCAGTTCTTC.

Only one count was recorded for this clone. The rearrangement uses TRBV5-1 and TRBJ1-5, with D perhaps TRBD1 (6 bases). Germline CDR1 reads SGHRS; CDR2 reads YFSETQ. CDR3 length: 13 amino acids. Deletions cut 4 bases from V and 7 bases from J, with 12 bases between. The CDR3 coding sequence is TGCGCCAGCAGCCGGGACCAGGGGCAGCCCCAGCATTTT. It yields the protein CASSRDQGQPQHF.

The chain couples TRBV2 to TRBJ2-7; 9 bases align to TRBD2. Germline values: CDR1 SNHLY, CDR2 FYNNEI. The CDR3 runs 16 residues. The junction had 12 bases not matched to a gene; V was cut back by 6 bases and J by 3 bases. The CDR3 DNA sequence: TGTGCCAGCAGCCTGGGGCTAGCGGGGAGCAGCTACGAGCAGTACTTC. Amino acid sequence: CASSLGLAGSSYEQYF. Using reference TRBV2 and TRBJ2-7 for the parts outside the CDR3, the full variable domain is EPEVTQTPSHQVTQMGQEVILRCVPISNHLYFYWYRQILGQKVEFLVSFYNNEISEKSEIFDDQFSVERPDGSNFTLKIRSTKLEDSAMYFCASSLGLAGSSYEQYFGPGTRLTVT.

This clone was seen more than once but under ten times. V and J are TRBV10-1 and TRBJ2-7; TRBD1 matches 8 bases. CDR1 is WNHNN, CDR2 SYGVQD, per germline (reference sequence). The trim removed 11 bases at V and 6 bases at J, leaving 12 bases unmatched. The CDR3 spans 13 residues. CDR3 DNA: TGCGCCGGTACCCAGGGGGCGGTCGGCGAGCAGTACTTC. It translates to CAGTQGAVGEQYF.

The chain carries TRBV9 and TRBJ1-6; 9 nucleotides match TRBD1. Per germline, CDR1 SGDLS and CDR2 YYNGEE. The trim removed 2 bases at V and 8 bases at J, leaving 5 bases unmatched. CDR3 length equals 15 residues. Written as DNA, the CDR3 is TGTGCCAGCAGCGTTACAGGGGGCTGGGATTCACCCCTCCACTTT. Encoded protein: CASSVTGGWDSPLHF.

The chain has TRBV24-1 and TRBJ2-7; D is possibly TRBD1 (6 bases). With 4 bases removed from V and 5 bases from J, the gap between germline ends came to 20 bases. This CDR3 spans 16 amino acids. Germline assignment: CDR1 KGHDR and CDR2 SFDVKD. DNA of the CDR3: TGTGCCACCAGTGACCGCCGGGACACCCGCCCCCACGAGCAGTACTTC. It codes for CATSDRRDTRPHEQYF.

The chain uses TRBV7-3 and TRBJ2-1; no reliable D call. Germline values: CDR1 SGHTA, CDR2 FQGTGA. This CDR3 is built from 13 residues. Trimming shortened V by 1 base and J by 12 bases, and 13 bases separated the two germline ends. The CDR3 here is CASSLIGPSTQFF. The CDR3, as DNA: TGTGCCAGCAGCTTAATAGGCCCTAGTACGCAGTTCTTC.

The chain uses TRBV29-1 and TRBJ2-7; 7 bases fit TRBD1. The CDR3 has 12 amino acids. CDR1 is SQVTM and CDR2 is ANQGSEA in the germline V gene. With V trimmed by 7 bases and J by 6 bases, 9 bases remained unmatched. CDR3 coding DNA: TGCAGCGCCGGACAGGCCCTCGGCGAGCAGTACTTC. Its protein is CSAGQALGEQYF.

This chain connects TRBV5-1 to TRBJ1-1; unclear D gene. Germline V gene lookup returns CDR1 SGHRS and CDR2 YFSETQ. This CDR3 has 16 residues. V was cut by 0 bases and J by 3 bases, with 15 bases left in between. The CDR3 loop is CASSLVGNLRDTEAFF. The CDR3 DNA follows: TGCGCCAGCAGCTTGGTCGGCAATCTGAGGGACACTGAAGCTTTCTTT.

In this sample, this clone turned up a few times. The chain joins TRBV5-5 to TRBJ1-3; the D gene is possibly TRBD1 (5 bases). The CDR3 runs to 15 residues. The V gene lost 0 bases and the J gene lost 5 bases, with 12 bases spanning the gap. Per germline, CDR1 SGHKS and CDR2 YYEKEE (reference sequence). This chain's CDR3 is CASSLDTGPRNTIYF. For the CDR3, the DNA is TGTGCCAGCAGCTTGGATACAGGACCCCGAAACACCATATATTTT.

Written as DNA, the CDR3 is TGTGCCACCACCGTGGGCTACGGCTACACCTTC. This gives the protein CATTVGYGYTF. V and J are TRBV19 and TRBJ1-2; D unresolved. V was trimmed by 10 bases and J by 8 bases, leaving 14 bases between them. Germline V CDR1 and CDR2: LNHDA, SQIVND (reference sequence). This CDR3 has 11 residues.

The chain combines TRBV6-2 or TRBV6-3 with TRBJ1-1; unclear D gene. The V end was cut by 6 bases, the J end by 1 base, with 9 bases between. Germline CDR1 reads MNHEY; CDR2 reads SVGEGT. This CDR3 has 13 amino acids. CDR3 nucleotide sequence: TGTGCCAGCAGCATCACAAGGAACACTGAAGCTTTCTTT. Translated, it gives CASSITRNTEAFF.

The chain links TRBV3-1 (or the pseudogene TRBV3-2) to TRBJ1-2, with TRBD1 matching over 9 bases. Germline CDR1 LGHDT, CDR2 YNNKEL (reference sequence). The length of the CDR3 is 14 residues. V lost 3 bases, J lost 6 bases, and 5 bases stayed unmatched. The CDR3 protein is CASSQRTGEDGYTF. Here the CDR3 DNA reads TGTGCCAGCAGCCAGAGGACAGGGGAGGATGGCTACACCTTC.

This sequence joins TRBV7-2 and TRBJ2-1, with 9 bases matching TRBD1. The CDR3 loop spans 13 amino acids. Germline V gives CDR1 SGHTA, CDR2 FQGNSA. V lost 4 bases, J lost 9 bases, and 4 bases stayed unmatched. CDR3 residues: CASSSRDRAEQFF. CDR3 DNA sequence: TGTGCCAGCAGCTCCCGGGACAGGGCTGAGCAGTTCTTC.

This clone was counted once. The chain recombines TRBV7-8 with TRBJ2-2; no definite D call. V lost 8 bases, J lost 6 bases, and 13 bases lay in between. The CDR3 covers 13 residues. The V gene's germline CDR1 is SGHVS and CDR2 FQNEAQ. As DNA, the CDR3 is TGTGCCAGCTTCCCCGGCGCGGCCGGGGAGCTGTTTTTT. Translated: CASFPGAAGELFF.

Comment on this clone: Other DNA sequences in this specimen translate into the identical CDR3. The chain couples TRBV24-1 to TRBJ1-5, with 10 nucleotides matching TRBD1. Germline CDR1 KGHDR, CDR2 SFDVKD. V was clipped by 2 bases and J by 4 bases; unmatched bases: 1. The CDR3 length is 15 residues. CDR3: CATSDSGQGNQPQHF. The CDR3 DNA reads as TGTGCCACCAGTGATTCGGGACAGGGGAATCAGCCCCAGCATTTT.

The chain uses TRBV9 and TRBJ2-3, with D tentatively TRBD2 (5 bases). The CDR3 has 15 amino acids. V was trimmed by 0 bases and J by 2 bases, leaving 10 bases between them. In germline, CDR1 is SGDLS, CDR2 YYNGEE. Written as DNA, the CDR3 is TGTGCCAGCAGCGTAGGCGGGTCAGCCACAGATACGCAGTATTTT. Its translation is CASSVGGSATDTQYF. The whole variable domain, remainder taken from reference TRBV9 and TRBJ2-3, is DSGVTQTPKHLITATGQRVTLRCSPRSGDLSVYWYQQSLDQGLQFLIQYYNGEERAKGNILERFSAQQFPDLHSELNLSSLELGDSALYFCASSVGGSATDTQYFGPGTRLTVL.

On this clone: This sample includes further DNA sequences coding for the same CDR3. This chain connects TRBV18 to TRBJ2-1, with D uncertain. The CDR3 totals 12 residues. CDR1 KGHSH and CDR2 LQKENI come from the germline V gene. Trimming shortened V by 3 bases and J by 5 bases, and 5 bases separated the two germline ends. The DNA for the CDR3 is TGTGCCAGCTCACCCGGAGACAATGAGCAGTTCTTC. This encodes CASSPGDNEQFF.

The rearrangement uses TRBV24-1 and TRBJ1-5; D is ambiguous. The CDR3 is 11 amino acids. The V and J ends lost 2 bases and 11 bases respectively, with 6 bases between them. CDR1 is KGHDR and CDR2 is SFDVKD in the germline V gene. This CDR3 is CATSDSETQHF. In DNA form, the CDR3 reads TGTGCCACCAGTGATTCCGAGACCCAGCATTTT.

The chain has TRBV25-1 and TRBJ1-2, with D perhaps matching TRBD1 (5 bases). The V gene lost 2 bases and the J gene lost 8 bases, with 18 bases spanning the gap. Looked up from germline, CDR1 is MGHDK and CDR2 is SYGVNS. This CDR3 is 15 amino acids long. DNA of the CDR3: TGTGCCAGCAGTGAACCGCGGGGGAGATCTCAGGGCTACACCTTC. This encodes CASSEPRGRSQGYTF.

CDR3 coding DNA: TGTGCCAGCAGCCAAGAAGCGGTAGCGGGGGGCTACACCTTC. Translated, it gives CASSQEAVAGGYTF. This chain connects TRBV3-1 (or the pseudogene TRBV3-2) to TRBJ1-2; D uncertain. The CDR3 spans 14 residues. Germline V gene sequence: CDR1 LGHDT, CDR2 YNNKEL (reference sequence). Trimming removed 0 bases from V and 8 bases from J, with 13 bases in between.

The J gene is TRBJ1-3, the V gene TRBV3-1 (or the pseudogene TRBV3-2); the D gene is possibly TRBD1 (6 bases). The CDR3 loop spans 16 amino acids. CDR1 LGHDT and CDR2 YNNKEL come from the germline V gene (reference sequence). Trimming removed 7 bases from V and 0 bases from J, with 16 bases in between. DNA of the CDR3: TGTGCCAGCATAGGCAGGGGCCAGAGCTCTGGAAACACCATATATTTT. As protein: CASIGRGQSSGNTIYF.

CDR3 region: CASSLPDRGRNQPQHF. CDR3 DNA sequence: TGCGCCAGCAGCCTTCCCGACAGGGGCCGCAATCAGCCCCAGCATTTT. This chain uses TRBV5-1 with TRBJ1-5, with TRBD1 matching 8 bases. Unmatched junction bases numbered 8, after V lost 4 bases and J lost 2 bases. This CDR3 comprises 16 residues. The germline V gene encodes CDR1 SGHRS and CDR2 YFSETQ.

This sequence joins TRBV7-3 and TRBJ2-4; 7 positions agree with TRBD2. After removal of 0 bases from V and 5 bases from J, the junction contained 4 bases not matched to a gene. CDR1 is SGHTA and CDR2 is FQGTGA in the germline V gene. CDR3 length: 15 amino acids. The CDR3 region is CASSLTASGQNIQYF. The CDR3 DNA follows: TGTGCCAGCAGCTTAACGGCTAGCGGACAAAACATTCAGTACTTC.

V usage is TRBV11-2 and J usage is TRBJ2-1; a possible D gene is TRBD1 (6 bases). The germline gives CDR1 SGHAT, CDR2 FQNNGV. V was shortened by 5 bases and J by 10 bases, with 15 bases between the two germline ends. The CDR3 spans 13 residues. CDR3 nucleotide sequence: TGTGCCAGCAGCCCCAGGGGCCCCGGGGAGCAGTTCTTC. Translation gives CASSPRGPGEQFF.

A single count supports this clone. The V call is TRBV27, the J call TRBJ2-7, with 8 bases that match TRBD1. The CDR3 contains 14 residues. The V gene end was trimmed by 6 bases and the J gene end by 6 bases; junction bases not matched to a gene: 10. The germline gives CDR1 MNHEY, CDR2 SMNVEV (reference sequence). The CDR3 DNA sequence: TGTGCCAGCAGCCCCTCGGACAGGGCCCCCGAGCAGTACTTC. Protein sequence: CASSPSDRAPEQYF.

The rearrangement uses TRBV6-5 and TRBJ1-6, with D possibly being TRBD1 (6 bases). From germline, CDR1 is MNHEY and CDR2 SVGAGI. The CDR3 sequence is 16 residues long. V lost 2 bases, J lost 6 bases, and 14 bases lay in between. The CDR3 DNA reads TGTGCCAGCAGTTACCGGGGGGCGCGGGGTAATTCACCCCTCCACTTT. Its translation is CASSYRGARGNSPLHF.

This clone was observed a few times. This chain links TRBV7-8 with TRBJ1-4; 7 nucleotides line up with TRBD1. Germline CDR1 and CDR2: SGHVS and FQNEAQ. V was pared by 0 bases and J by 6 bases, with 10 bases of the junction left unmatched. CDR3 length equals 17 residues. CDR3 nucleotides: TGTGCCAGCAGCTTAGCGACAGGGTCTGGGGGAGATGAAAAACTGTTTTTT. Its translation is CASSLATGSGGDEKLFF.

The V and J genes are TRBV6-1 and TRBJ1-2; D is ambiguous. Germline loops: CDR1 MNHNS, CDR2 SASEGT. The CDR3 consists of 14 residues. The ends were cut back, 0 bases at V and 4 bases at J, with 9 bases in the middle. The CDR3 DNA reads TGTGCCAGCAGTGAAGCACTTCCCGTCTATGGCTACACCTTC. Protein product: CASSEALPVYGYTF.